These 25 T cell receptor beta chains were all obtained from the same sample, sequenced in a study of neoadjuvant anti-PD-1 for oral cavity cancer. Sequencing used immunoSEQ multiplex PCR; TCRdb keeps in-frame clones, though not all of them. The sample yields roughly 14,000 clones, 60% to 80% seen once. Sequenced material: PBMCs, taken before nivolumab (anti-PD-1) treatment. The source of these receptors is a person aged 40 to 85 with oral cavity squamous cell carcinoma.

This clone was observed a single time. The chain joins TRBV7-9 to TRBJ2-3; D gene uncertain. This CDR3 is 15 amino acids long. The V and J ends lost 4 bases and 0 bases respectively, with 11 bases between them. Looked up from germline, CDR1 is SEHNR and CDR2 is FQNEAQ (reference sequence). The CDR3, as DNA: TGTGCCAGCAGCTCGATCCAAACTAGCACAGATACGCAGTATTTT. This translates into CASSSIQTSTDTQYF.

V is TRBV5-1 and J is TRBJ1-2; TRBD1 matches at 7 bases. J lost 6 bases, V lost 4 bases, and 9 bases had no gene match. The length of the CDR3 is 14 residues. Germline V lookup: CDR1 SGHRS, CDR2 YFSETQ. The CDR3 loop reads CASSAMTGMNGYTF. As DNA, the CDR3 is TGCGCCAGCAGCGCCATGACAGGGATGAATGGCTACACCTTC.

The chain combines TRBV7-9 with TRBJ1-1; TRBD1 agrees at 9 bases. The V and J ends lost 5 bases and 5 bases, in that order; junction bases with no gene match: 6. The CDR3 length is 14 residues. CDR1 and CDR2 from the germline V gene are SEHNR and FQNEAQ (reference sequence). CDR3 sequence reads: CASSATDRGTEAFF. The CDR3 DNA follows: TGTGCCAGCAGCGCGACCGACAGGGGGACTGAAGCTTTCTTT.

The CDR3 bases are TGTGCCAGCAGGGCCGGGACAGGGGCGTCCGAGCAGTACTTC. Encoded protein: CASRAGTGASEQYF. This chain joins TRBV2 and TRBJ2-7, with 10 positions matching TRBD1. CDR1 and CDR2 (germline): SNHLY, FYNNEI. The CDR3 is 14 residues long. The J segment lost 6 bases and the V segment lost 6 bases, leaving 8 bases of the junction unmatched.

The genes are TRBV5-4 and TRBJ1-2; weak D call: TRBD1 (6 bases). The germline V gene encodes CDR1 SGHNT and CDR2 YYREEE (reference sequence). The CDR3 spans 15 residues. V was pared by 6 bases and J by 4 bases, with 19 bases between. CDR3 in DNA: TGTGCCAGCATCAAGGGGGGGGGCGGCGGCTATGGCTACACCTTC. Protein sequence: CASIKGGGGGYGYTF.

This clone was seen only a few times. V gene TRBV7-9 combines with J gene TRBJ1-1, with D perhaps TRBD1 (5 bases). The CDR3 consists of 19 residues. V was shortened by 0 bases and J by 0 bases, with 20 bases between the two germline ends. CDR1 is SEHNR, CDR2 FQNEAQ, per germline (reference sequence). The CDR3 DNA follows: TGTGCCAGCAGCTTAGCAGGGCTAGGGGTTGACTTGGTGAACACTGAAGCTTTCTTT. Translating gives CASSLAGLGVDLVNTEAFF.

This sequence joins TRBV5-1 and TRBJ1-2; D remains unclear. Germline CDR1 SGHRS, CDR2 YFSETQ. CDR3 length equals 16 residues. V lost 0 bases and J lost 4, with 16 bases in between. The CDR3 region is CASSLDGRSTVYGYTF. CDR3 nucleotides: TGCGCCAGCAGCTTGGACGGCAGGTCTACTGTCTATGGCTACACCTTC.

The chain links TRBV2 to TRBJ1-6, with 8 bases lining up with TRBD1. In germline, CDR1 is SNHLY, CDR2 FYNNEI. V lost 4 bases to trimming and J lost 9 bases; unmatched junction nucleotides: 11. This CDR3 comprises 16 residues. The CDR3 nucleotides read TGTGCCAGCAGTGCTAGGACAGGGAGTGGGAGTTCACCCCTCCACTTT. Amino acid sequence: CASSARTGSGSSPLHF.

This clone has more than one count but fewer than ten. The chain joins TRBV10-3 to TRBJ1-4; no reliable D call. Germline values: CDR1 ENHRY, CDR2 SYGVKD. The CDR3 has 12 residues. V shed 4 bases and J shed 8 bases, with 8 bases lying between them. The CDR3 here is CAISAGKEKLFF. In nucleotides, the CDR3 is TGTGCCATCAGTGCCGGGAAGGAAAAACTGTTTTTT.

The J gene is TRBJ1-1, the V gene TRBV19; the D is unclear. Per germline, CDR1 LNHDA and CDR2 SQIVND (reference sequence). Trimming took off 3 bases at V and 0 bases at J, with 8 bases between the two ends. The CDR3 contains 14 residues. The CDR3 nucleotides are TGTGCCAGTAGTATGATAGGTATGAACACTGAAGCTTTCTTT. It codes for CASSMIGMNTEAFF.

This clone was observed a few times. The rearrangement uses TRBV10-3 and TRBJ2-7, with D perhaps TRBD1 (5 bases). The CDR3 has 12 amino acids. The V end was cut by 7 bases, the J end by 3 bases, with 10 bases between. Germline V gene sequence: CDR1 ENHRY, CDR2 SYGVKD. CDR3 amino acids: CAIMNRNYEQYF. For the CDR3, the DNA is TGTGCCATCATGAACAGGAACTACGAGCAGTACTTC.

V usage is TRBV18 and J usage is TRBJ1-4; 8 bases fit TRBD1. The CDR3 has 15 amino acids. Germline V lookup: CDR1 KGHSH, CDR2 LQKENI. With V trimmed by 6 bases and J by 6 bases, 9 bases remained unmatched. CDR3 amino acids: CASSRRTGKDEKLFF. The CDR3 nucleotides read TGTGCCAGCTCTCGCAGGACAGGGAAGGATGAAAAACTGTTTTTT.

The chain couples TRBV5-1 to TRBJ2-7, with D possibly TRBD2 on 6 matching bases. Trimming cost V 0 bases and J 0 bases, with 10 bases left between them. The CDR3 covers 15 residues. Germline V gene data show CDR1 as SGHRS and CDR2 as YFSETQ. The CDR3 loop reads CASSLGPGSSYEQYF. For the CDR3, the DNA is TGCGCCAGCAGCTTGGGTCCCGGGAGCTCCTACGAGCAGTACTTC.

The V call is TRBV10-3, the J call TRBJ2-3; TRBD1 is a possible D gene (6 bases). V was trimmed by 0 bases and J by 3 bases, leaving 10 bases between them. In germline, CDR1 is ENHRY, CDR2 SYGVKD. CDR3 length equals 15 residues. CDR3 sequence (DNA): TGTGCCATCAGTGAGTCCGGCAGGGGAACAGATACGCAGTATTTT. Protein: CAISESGRGTDTQYF.

This clone has only one observation. The chain couples TRBV7-2 to TRBJ2-5; possibly TRBD1 or TRBD2 for D (6 bases each). Trimming shortened V by 5 bases and J by 5 bases, and 15 bases separated the two germline ends. The CDR3 sequence is 14 residues long. In germline, CDR1 is SGHTA, CDR2 FQGNSA. The CDR3 sequence: CASSPYGGGETQYF. CDR3 DNA: TGTGCCAGCAGCCCCTACGGGGGCGGTGAGACCCAGTACTTC.

The chain links TRBV5-1 to TRBJ2-3; D not certain. Trimming took 0 bases from V and 4 from J, leaving 9 bases between them. Germline-derived CDR1 and CDR2 are SGHRS and YFSETQ. The CDR3 extends over 14 amino acids. The CDR3 here is CASSLVVSPDTQYF. Written as DNA, the CDR3 is TGCGCCAGCAGCTTGGTGGTCAGCCCAGATACGCAGTATTTT.

The chain employs TRBV28 and TRBJ2-3; 11 nucleotides agree with TRBD2. Trimming at V came to 5 bases and at J to 6 bases, leaving 7 bases not matched to a gene. CDR3 size: 15 residues. Per germline, CDR1 MDHEN and CDR2 SYDVKM. The CDR3 bases are TGTGCCAGCAGTACCCTAGCGGGAGGTAGTGATACGCAGTATTTT. Translation: CASSTLAGGSDTQYF.

This chain links TRBV6-5 with TRBJ1-2; TRBD1 matches at 7 bases. Germline CDR1 is MNHEY and CDR2 is SVGAGI. J lost 4 bases, V lost 6 bases, and 5 bases had no gene match. The CDR3 length is 13 residues. DNA of the CDR3: TGTGCCAGCAGCGCCAGGGGGGGCTATGGCTACACCTTC. It codes for CASSARGGYGYTF.

The chain recombines TRBV6-1 with TRBJ2-5; D call uncertain. The CDR3 contains 14 residues. With 4 bases removed from V and 4 bases from J, the gap between germline ends came to 13 bases. CDR1 and CDR2 (germline): MNHNS, SASEGT. The CDR3 spells CASSVGSMRETQYF. In DNA, the CDR3 is TGTGCCAGCAGTGTCGGATCTATGAGAGAGACCCAGTACTTC.

The CDR3, as DNA: TGTGCCAGCTCACCAGGACTAGCGGGAGCTGAGAATGAGCAGTTCTTC. Protein sequence: CASSPGLAGAENEQFF. The chain is built from TRBV18 and TRBJ2-1, with TRBD2 matching 13 bases. V was clipped by 2 bases and J by 7 bases; unmatched bases: 5. The CDR3 is made up of 16 amino acids. The V gene's germline CDR1 is KGHSH and CDR2 LQKENI.

The V call is TRBV5-1, the J call TRBJ1-3; D remains unclear. CDR3 length: 16 residues. Germline CDR1 and CDR2: SGHRS and YFSETQ. The V end was cut by 4 bases, the J end by 4 bases, with 18 bases between. The CDR3 protein is CASSGSGLRAGNTIYF. The CDR3 coding sequence is TGCGCCAGCAGCGGAAGCGGGCTAAGAGCGGGAAACACCATATATTTT.

The rearrangement joins TRBV7-2 to TRBJ2-5; 12 nucleotides match TRBD1. This CDR3 has 15 residues. Germline CDR1 and CDR2: SGHTA and FQGNSA. The trim removed 5 bases at V and 6 bases at J, leaving 7 bases unmatched. CDR3 residues: CASSVGTGGLQTQYF. CDR3 bases: TGTGCCAGCAGCGTCGGGACAGGGGGCCTTCAGACCCAGTACTTC.

This clone has just a few counts. The chain employs TRBV12-5 and TRBJ1-3; 9 bases fit TRBD1. Losses at the gene ends were 5 bases for V and 0 bases for J; bases not matched to a gene: 5. This CDR3 is built from 16 residues. Per the germline V gene, CDR1 is LGHNT and CDR2 is FRNRAP. The CDR3 spells CASGRGTGHSGNTIYF. CDR3 nucleotides: TGTGCTAGTGGTAGAGGGACAGGGCACTCTGGAAACACCATATATTTT.

The chain has TRBV5-1 and TRBJ2-2, with D hard to call. CDR3 length: 12 residues. V was pared by 2 bases and J by 2 bases, with 1 base between. CDR1 is SGHRS and CDR2 is YFSETQ in the germline V gene. CDR3 sequence (DNA): TGCGCCAGCAGCTTTAACACCGGGGAGCTGTTTTTT. It yields the protein CASSFNTGELFF.

The chain uses TRBV5-8 and TRBJ2-1, with a weak D call TRBD2 (6 bases). CDR3 length equals 16 residues. CDR1 and CDR2 from the germline V gene are SGHTS and YDEGEE. Trimming stripped 0 bases from V and 7 bases from J, with 17 bases between. This CDR3 is CASSLAGVGQGNEQFF. The CDR3 DNA sequence: TGTGCCAGCAGCTTGGCGGGAGTGGGTCAAGGGAATGAGCAGTTCTTC.